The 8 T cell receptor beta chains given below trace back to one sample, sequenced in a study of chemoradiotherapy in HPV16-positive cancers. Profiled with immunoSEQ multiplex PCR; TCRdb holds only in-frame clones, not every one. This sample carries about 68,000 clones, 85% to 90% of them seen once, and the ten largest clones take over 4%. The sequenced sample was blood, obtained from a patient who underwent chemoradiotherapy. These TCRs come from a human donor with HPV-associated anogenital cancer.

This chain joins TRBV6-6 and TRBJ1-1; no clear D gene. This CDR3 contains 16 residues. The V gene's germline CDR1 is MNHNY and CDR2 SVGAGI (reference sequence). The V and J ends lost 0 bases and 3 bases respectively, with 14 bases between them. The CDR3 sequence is CASSYSVFGSDTEAFF. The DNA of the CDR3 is TGTGCCAGCAGTTACTCGGTTTTCGGGTCGGACACTGAAGCTTTCTTT.

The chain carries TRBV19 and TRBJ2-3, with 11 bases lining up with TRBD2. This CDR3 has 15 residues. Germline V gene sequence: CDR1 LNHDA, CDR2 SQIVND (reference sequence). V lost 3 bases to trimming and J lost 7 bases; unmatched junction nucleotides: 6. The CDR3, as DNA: TGTGCCAGTAGTATGACTAGCGGGACTACGAATACGCAGTATTTT. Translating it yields CASSMTSGTTNTQYF.

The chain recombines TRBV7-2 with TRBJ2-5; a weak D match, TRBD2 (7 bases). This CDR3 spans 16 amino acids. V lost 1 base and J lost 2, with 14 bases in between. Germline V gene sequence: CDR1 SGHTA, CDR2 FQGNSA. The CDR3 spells CASSLVRGAWQETQYF. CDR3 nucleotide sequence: TGTGCCAGCAGCTTAGTCCGGGGGGCCTGGCAAGAGACCCAGTACTTC.

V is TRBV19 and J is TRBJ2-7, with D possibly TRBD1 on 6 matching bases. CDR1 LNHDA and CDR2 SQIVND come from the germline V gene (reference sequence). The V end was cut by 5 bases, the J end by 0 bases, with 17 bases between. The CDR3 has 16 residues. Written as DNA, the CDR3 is TGTGCCAGTAGTGCGCGAGGGGGAAAGGGCTCCTACGAGCAGTACTTC. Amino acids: CASSARGGKGSYEQYF.

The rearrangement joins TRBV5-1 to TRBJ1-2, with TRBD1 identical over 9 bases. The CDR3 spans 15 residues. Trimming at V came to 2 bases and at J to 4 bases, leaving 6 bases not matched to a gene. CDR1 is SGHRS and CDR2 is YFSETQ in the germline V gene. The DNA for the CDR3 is TGCGCCAGCAGCTTAGGACAGGGGACATCCTATGGCTACACCTTC. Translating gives CASSLGQGTSYGYTF.

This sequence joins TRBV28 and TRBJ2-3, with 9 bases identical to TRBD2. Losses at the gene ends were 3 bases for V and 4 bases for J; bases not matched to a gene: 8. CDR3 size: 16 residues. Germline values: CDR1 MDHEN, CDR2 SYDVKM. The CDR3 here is CASSFPSGITSDTQYF. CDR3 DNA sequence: TGTGCCAGCAGTTTCCCTAGCGGGATTACTTCAGATACGCAGTATTTT.

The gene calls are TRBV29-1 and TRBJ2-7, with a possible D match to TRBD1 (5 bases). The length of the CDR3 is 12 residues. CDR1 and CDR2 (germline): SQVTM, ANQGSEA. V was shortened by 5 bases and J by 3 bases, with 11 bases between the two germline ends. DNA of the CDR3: TGCAGCGTTCAGGGCGGAAACTACGAGCAGTACTTC. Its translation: CSVQGGNYEQYF.

CDR3 sequence (DNA): TGTGCCAGCAGTTCCCGCCGCGGCAGCTCCTACGAGCAGTACTTC. It yields the protein CASSSRRGSSYEQYF. The chain employs TRBV27 and TRBJ2-7; D is uncertain. Germline V gene lookup returns CDR1 MNHEY and CDR2 SMNVEV (reference sequence). V was cut by 4 bases and J by 0 bases, with 13 bases left in between. This CDR3 contains 15 residues.